This T cell receptor beta chain is drawn from a study of vaccination and CD4 T cells after COVID-19. In the study overall: SARS-CoV-2 had been detected by nasal swab PCR in convalescent patients; roughly nine were mild, one severe. Convalescent patients gave post-COVID blood a median about 100 days post-diagnosis, range 35 to 161.

There are 15 residues in the CDR3. Germline assignment: CDR1 ENHRY and CDR2 SYGVKD. As concerns this clonotype: The antigen remains undetermined. The junction departs from germline at one end; a sequencing error may be responsible.

Treatment given: approximately nine-day PBMC culture with coronavirus spike peptide pools or control peptides (ViraFEST assay). Peptide-pool expansion of antigen-specific T cells preceded TCR sequencing in ViraFEST. PBMCs, plated at a few million per well, were grown in the presence of roughly 9.8 IU/ml IL-2 and around 10 ug/ml peptide pools. CD4+ T cells that had been cultured provided DNA sequenced with the Oncomine TCR Beta short-read assay. MiXCR was run by TCRdb on the PCR reads, yielding one entry per CDR3 protein. The table lists about 21,000 distinct CDR3 sequences, 48% of them singletons. The gene calls are TRBV10-3 and TRBJ2-1; 9 positions match TRBD2. The TCR was taken from a human donor who had recovered from COVID-19. Sequenced sample: CD4+ T cells from blood, cultured in vitro. The CDR3 DNA sequence: TGTGCCATCAGTTCCCAGGCTAGCGGGATGAATGAGCGGTTCTTC. Translated, it gives CAISSQASGMNERFF.